This record covers a single T cell receptor beta chain. Its matching antigen is unknown. The template was RNA from unsorted bulk tissue. Distant lung tissue was collected more than 3 cm away from the tumor edge. Donors were chemotherapy-naive, newly diagnosed lung cancer surgical patients in China, August–late 2014. The source of the sample is a study of tumor and adjacent non-tumor tissue in lung cancer. Turning to the study itself: Patients comprised eleven to twelve adenocarcinoma, a couple of squamous cell carcinoma and 1 small cell lung cancer. Points from the study as a whole: Tumor repertoires had a smaller top 100 clone share than normal lung. Tumor tissue had significantly higher TCR diversity than normal lung.

A modified ARM-PCR protocol with three rounds of nested PCR amplified TCRbeta. TCRdb re-called the multiplex PCR reads through MiXCR, storing one row per CDR3 protein. The table includes tens of thousands of distinct CDR3 sequences, roughly three fifths detected once. From germline, CDR1 is LNHDA and CDR2 SQIVND (reference sequence). CDR3 size: 11 residues. Trimming stripped 6 bases from V and 7 bases from J, with 10 bases between. The sample taken for sequencing was distant non-tumor lung tissue. The rearrangement uses TRBV19 and TRBJ2-7, with a tentative D call TRBD1 (6 bases). The receptor was derived from a woman between 35 and 50 years old with non-small cell lung cancer. The CDR3 is CASSPGQEQYF. CDR3 DNA sequence: TGTGCCAGTAGCCCTGGACAGGAGCAGTACTTC.